This T cell receptor (beta chain) is from a study of T cell repertoires and HLA-DP antigens. The table came from immunoSEQ multiplex PCR; TCRdb's copy has only in-frame clones and leaves some out. This table has roughly 120,000 clones, around 93% appearing once. Germline-derived CDR1 and CDR2 are SGDLS and YYNGEE. The V and J ends lost 0 bases and 10 bases respectively, with 8 bases between them. The CDR3 is made up of 13 amino acids. A note on this clone: No antigen is known for it.

The sample comprised CD4+ T cells from PBMCs. The source of this sequence is a woman aged 18-29 years in good health and CMV-seronegative. This rearrangement joins TRBV9 to TRBJ1-6; D gene unclear. The CDR3 protein is CASSVEMSSPLHF. The CDR3 DNA sequence: TGTGCCAGCAGCGTAGAAATGTCGTCACCCCTCCACTTT.